This TCR beta chain came from a study of blood T cells in healthy people across ages. Whole-study findings and limits: The unsorted PBMCs prevented any conclusive comparison of naive versus antigen-experienced cells.

Around 10 milliliters of peripheral blood were drawn from each donor. Extractions gave at least 5.5 micrograms of total RNA per sample. Alongside a J-beta primer mix, a sample-barcoded 5' primer served in a second PCR lasting 7 to 11 cycles. Every sample gave at least 2.5 million paired-end reads containing CDR3. TCRdb fed the 5' RACE reads into MiXCR, producing one record per CDR3 protein. The sample consists of 1.5 million to 2 million distinct CDR3 sequences, roughly 28% of them appearing once. This clonotype was found a few times. Its antigen is still unknown. CDR1 is DFQATT and CDR2 is SNEGSKA in the germline V gene (reference sequence). The V gene lost 1 base and the J gene lost 7 bases, with 19 bases spanning the gap. This CDR3 contains 15 residues.

The specimen sequenced was blood. The clonotype originates from a young woman in good health. This chain uses TRBV20-1 with TRBJ2-5; the D gene is possibly TRBD1 (6 bases). The CDR3 protein is CSARARGMGARTQYF. The CDR3 DNA is TGCAGTGCTAGAGCGAGGGGAATGGGGGCCAGGACCCAGTACTTC.